This T cell receptor beta chain was sequenced for a study of CD8 T cells in ankylosing spondylitis. Study-level points and caveats: The disease-linked clones had a CD8+ phenotype and low blood frequencies.

V dropped 3 bases and J dropped 4 bases, with 18 bases sitting between them. CDR1 DFQATT and CDR2 SNEGSKA come from the germline V gene (reference sequence). The CDR3 sequence is 15 residues long. One entry per CDR3 protein results from TCRdb running MiXCR on the 5' RACE reads. The sample records under 450,000 distinct CDR3 sequences, approximately 22% being singletons. On this clonotype: Its antigen is still unknown.

The TCR sequence derives from a male donor with ankylosing spondylitis or in good health (not recorded which). Sequences were obtained from blood, either unsorted or a sorted T cell fraction (not recorded which). V is TRBV20-1 and J is TRBJ1-1; a weak D match, TRBD1 (5 bases). The CDR3, as DNA: TGCAGTGCTAGGGACTTGGTCAGGGAGAGCACTGAAGCTTTCTTT. Amino acid sequence: CSARDLVRESTEAFF.